This T cell receptor (beta chain) was sequenced during a study of blood T cell repertoires in COVID-19. Study summary: There were acute and convalescent COVID-19 samples, and they came from the United States, Italy and Spain. The analysed material was cDNA or gDNA that came from T cells, B-cell-depleted T cells, or PBMCs.

The junction had 7 bases not matched to a gene; V was cut back by 4 bases and J by 12 bases. This CDR3 is 13 amino acids long. The table came from immunoSEQ multiplex PCR; TCRdb's copy has only in-frame clones and leaves some out. The sample comprises about 48,000 clones, about 85% of which are singletons, and approximately 5.6% rests with the top ten. The sequenced material came from peripheral blood. J is TRBJ2-1 and V is TRBV12-3 or TRBV12-4, with TRBD2 matching over 9 bases. The clonotype originates from a woman aged 60-75 years with acute or convalescent COVID-19. In DNA, the CDR3 is TGTGCCAGCAGTTCTAGCGGGCGGGAGGGGCAGTTCTTC. Protein product: CASSSSGREGQFF.